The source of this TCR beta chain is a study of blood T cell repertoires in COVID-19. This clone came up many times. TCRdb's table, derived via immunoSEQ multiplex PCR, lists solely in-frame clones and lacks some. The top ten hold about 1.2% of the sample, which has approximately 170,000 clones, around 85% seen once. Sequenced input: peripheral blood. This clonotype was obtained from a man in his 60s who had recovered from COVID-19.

CDR3 residues: CASIGGGASETQYF. The CDR3 bases are TGTGCCAGCATTGGCGGGGGAGCATCAGAGACCCAGTACTTC. The gene calls are TRBV6-5 and TRBJ2-5; 7 bases are shared with TRBD2. The CDR3 totals 14 residues. V was clipped by 7 bases and J by 4 bases; unmatched bases: 9. The germline gives CDR1 MNHEY, CDR2 SVGAGI.